This record covers a single T cell receptor (beta chain). Its antigen is unknown. Source study methods: After removing out-of-frame reads, 2 million to 2.5 million distinct TCRbeta sequences remained. Data came from immunoSEQ multiplex PCR; TCRdb stores just in-frame clones and leaves some out. That table supplies the V and J calls and clone size; D and trimming were determined from the DNA. The sample yields 38,000 or so clones, roughly 77% seen once. These data come from a study of memory CD4+ T cells and cytomegalovirus serostatus. Regarding the study as a whole: Of 150 to 200 reported CMV TCRbeta sequences, around 62 were found in memory CD4+ repertoires.

J gave up 6 bases and V 5 bases, and 12 bases lay outside the gene matches. This CDR3 has 17 amino acids. CDR1 is SGHVS, CDR2 FNYEAQ, per germline. Single viable CD3+CD4+CD8-CD45RO+ cells were sorted as the memory CD4+ T cells. Serum IgG to CMV pp150, pp28, p38 and p52 defined serostatus. After thawing, CD4+ T cells were positively selected. Material: memory CD4+ T cells from blood. The TCR was taken from an adult in good health and CMV-seronegative. This rearrangement joins TRBV7-6 to TRBJ2-3, with TRBD2 matching 12 bases. CDR3 coding DNA: TGTGCCAGCAGCCGATGGACTAGCGGGGCCACAGGTGATACGCAGTATTTT. Translated, it gives CASSRWTSGATGDTQYF.